This T cell receptor (beta chain) was identified in a study of early T cells in non-severe SARS-CoV-2 infection. About the study: Chains were not paired, and sequencing was done on bulk RNA from unsorted whole blood.

This clonotype was counted a few times. The antigen remains undetermined. Study-level points and caveats: Private and CD4 specificities were missed by VDJdb matching, skewed to anti-spike CD8.

TCRdb itself ran the 5' RACE reads through MiXCR, one entry per CDR3 protein. The table includes 100,000 to 150,000 distinct CDR3 sequences, just under 15% detected once. The TCR originated in an adult who was a healthcare worker with PCR-confirmed SARS-CoV-2 infection or an uninfected control (not recorded which). Sequencing was performed on whole blood.

CDR3 protein: CASSPDRLAKNIQYF. CDR3 bases: TGTGCCAGCAGTCCCGACAGACTAGCCAAAAACATTCAGTACTTC. This chain uses TRBV7-9 with TRBJ2-4; tentatively, D is TRBD1 (5 bases). This CDR3 is 15 amino acids long. Trimming removed 6 bases at V and 0 bases at J, with 12 bases between. Germline V gene lookup returns CDR1 SEHNR and CDR2 FQNEAQ (reference sequence).